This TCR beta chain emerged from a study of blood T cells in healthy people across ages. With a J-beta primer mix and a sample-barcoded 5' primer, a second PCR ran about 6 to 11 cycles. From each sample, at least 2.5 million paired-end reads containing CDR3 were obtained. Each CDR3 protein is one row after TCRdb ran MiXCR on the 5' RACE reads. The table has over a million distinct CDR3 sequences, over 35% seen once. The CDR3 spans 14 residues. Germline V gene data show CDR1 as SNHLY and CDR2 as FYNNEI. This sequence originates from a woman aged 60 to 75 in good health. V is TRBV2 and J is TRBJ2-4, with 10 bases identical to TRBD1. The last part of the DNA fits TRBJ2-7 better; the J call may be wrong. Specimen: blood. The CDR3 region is CASSQRQGAVEQYF. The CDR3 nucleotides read TGTGCCAGCAGTCAGAGACAGGGGGCGGTCGAGCAGTACTTC.